This TCR beta chain originates from a study of CD4 and CD8 cells across lung adenocarcinoma regions. TCRdb recomputed calls from the PCR reads with MiXCR, one row per CDR3 protein. The sample lists several thousand distinct CDR3 sequences, almost 60% occurring once. This clonotype has just a few counts. This receptor was obtained from a male donor with lung adenocarcinoma. The CD4 and CD8 labels of this study may be unreliable. The sequencing sample was made of CD4+ T cells from the center of a lung tumor.

In DNA, the CDR3 is TGCGCCAGCAGTGGTACAGGGGAGGGGAACACTGAAGCTTTCTTT. Its protein is CASSGTGEGNTEAFF. The chain recombines TRBV10-1 with TRBJ1-1; 7 positions agree with TRBD1. The CDR3 is made up of 15 amino acids. J was trimmed by 1 base and V by 4 bases; bases with no gene match: 6. CDR1 WNHNN and CDR2 SYGVQD come from the germline V gene (reference sequence).